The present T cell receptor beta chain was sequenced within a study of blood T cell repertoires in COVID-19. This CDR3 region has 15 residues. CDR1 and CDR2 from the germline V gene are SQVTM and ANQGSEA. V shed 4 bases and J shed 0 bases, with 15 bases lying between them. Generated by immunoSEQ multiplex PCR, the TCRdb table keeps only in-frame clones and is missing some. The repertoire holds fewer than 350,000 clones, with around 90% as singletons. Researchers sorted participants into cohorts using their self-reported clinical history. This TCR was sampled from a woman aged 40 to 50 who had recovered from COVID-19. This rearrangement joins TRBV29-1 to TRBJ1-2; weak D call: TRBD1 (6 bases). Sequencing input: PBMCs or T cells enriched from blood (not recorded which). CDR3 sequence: CSVGPGQTANYGYTF. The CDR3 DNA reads TGCAGCGTTGGGCCAGGACAGACTGCTAACTATGGCTACACCTTC.